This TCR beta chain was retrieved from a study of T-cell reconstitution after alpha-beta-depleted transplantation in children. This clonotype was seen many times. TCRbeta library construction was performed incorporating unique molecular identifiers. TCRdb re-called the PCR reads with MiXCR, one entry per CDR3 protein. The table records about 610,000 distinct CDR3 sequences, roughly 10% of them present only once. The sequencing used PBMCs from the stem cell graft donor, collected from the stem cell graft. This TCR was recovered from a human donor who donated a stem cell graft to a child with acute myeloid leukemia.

The CDR3 is CATSRVDSGNTIYF. The CDR3 DNA follows: TGTGCCACCAGCAGAGTTGACTCTGGAAACACCATATATTTT. The chain combines TRBV15 with TRBJ1-3, with D hard to call. Germline V gene lookup returns CDR1 LNHNV and CDR2 YYDKDF (reference sequence). V was shortened by 1 base and J by 0 bases, with 4 bases between the two germline ends. CDR3 length: 14 amino acids. The full variable domain, in which reference TRBV15 and TRBJ1-3 provide the parts outside the CDR3, is DAMVIQNPRYQVTQFGKPVTLSCSQTLNHNVMYWYQQKSSQAPKLLFHYYDKDFNNEADTPDNFQSRRPNTSFCFLDIRSPGLGDTAMYLCATSRVDSGNTIYFGEGSWLTVV.